This is a list of T cell receptor beta chains from one sample in a study of CD8+CD57+ T cells in acquired aplastic anemia. A single record per CDR3 protein comes from TCRdb applying MiXCR to the reads. This repertoire shows 68,000 or so distinct CDR3 sequences, around half found once; its top ten account for approximately 8.3%. The sequenced material came from sorted CD4+, CD8+, or CD8+CD57+ T cells (not recorded which) from PBMCs. These receptors originate from a human donor in good health, serving as a control. The CDR3 runs from the conserved cysteine through the conserved F or W. A D gene is named only where the DNA matches it firmly.

J gene | D gene | V gene | CDR3 protein
TRBJ2-4 | TRBD2 | TRBV10-3 | CAISVGGRAKNIQYF
TRBJ1-2 | TRBD1 | TRBV24-1 | CASMDRGHYGYTF
TRBJ2-3 | - | TRBV11-2 | CASSRYVTDTQYF
TRBJ2-1 | - | TRBV4-1 | CASSRNVNELFF
TRBJ1-4 | TRBD1 | TRBV4-1 | CASSQDVGTGVWGEKLFF
TRBJ2-1 | TRBD2 | TRBV9 | CASSSAGGSSYNEQFF
- | - | TRBV19 | CASSVIDLGYTF
TRBJ2-1 | - | TRBV6-1 | CASSAGGYSYNEQFF
TRBJ2-7 | - | TRBV7-2 | CASSITYEQYF
TRBJ2-2 | - | TRBV14 | CASSHVGGRNTGELFF
TRBJ1-2 | TRBD1 | TRBV11-2 | CASSPNRGQGNYGYTF
TRBJ1-2 | - | TRBV9 | CASSVVRGGYTF